This T cell receptor (beta chain) stems from a study of blood T cell repertoires in COVID-19. Study-level information: Sites in the United States, Italy and Spain provided acute and convalescent COVID-19 samples. T cells, B-cell-depleted T cells, or PBMCs provided the cDNA or gDNA that served as material.

Authors' processing steps: Reference gene primer amplification gave estimated nucleated cell counts. Method: immunoSEQ multiplex PCR; TCRdb's copy keeps in-frame clones and lacks some. The V and J calls and clone size were taken over from that table, and D and trimming were inferred from the DNA. In the table there are some 100,000 clones, around 87% of which are singletons. The receptor was isolated from a human donor in a cohort sampled during active COVID-19. The material sequenced was peripheral blood.

CDR3 nucleotide sequence: TGTGCCAGTAGTAGTCTTCAGTTTTACGGCACAGATACGCAGTATTTT. This translates into CASSSLQFYGTDTQYF. This chain uses TRBV19 with TRBJ2-3; D unresolved. Germline V lookup: CDR1 LNHDA, CDR2 SQIVND (reference sequence). Trimming left V 4 bases short and J 1 base short, with 15 bases between. The CDR3 consists of 16 residues.